This T cell receptor (beta chain) was observed in a study of T-cell reconstitution after alpha-beta-depleted transplantation in children. The table lists this clonotype with many counts. It was with unique molecular identifiers that the TCRbeta library was prepared. One entry per CDR3 protein results from TCRdb running MiXCR on the PCR reads. Among some 640,000 distinct CDR3 sequences, 16% were seen once, and the ten largest hold approximately 1%. CDR3 length: 18 residues. J was trimmed by 4 bases and V by 5 bases; bases with no gene match: 11. Germline V gives CDR1 SGHRS, CDR2 YFSETQ. The chain links TRBV5-1 to TRBJ2-1, with 14 bases that match TRBD2. This sample comprised PBMCs from the stem cell graft donor, obtained from the stem cell graft. This sequence originates from a human donor who donated a stem cell graft to a child with acute myeloid leukemia. The CDR3 DNA reads as TGCGCCAGCAGGCCTACGACTAGCGGGGGGGAAGTTTACAATGAGCAGTTCTTC. This codes for CASRPTTSGGEVYNEQFF.